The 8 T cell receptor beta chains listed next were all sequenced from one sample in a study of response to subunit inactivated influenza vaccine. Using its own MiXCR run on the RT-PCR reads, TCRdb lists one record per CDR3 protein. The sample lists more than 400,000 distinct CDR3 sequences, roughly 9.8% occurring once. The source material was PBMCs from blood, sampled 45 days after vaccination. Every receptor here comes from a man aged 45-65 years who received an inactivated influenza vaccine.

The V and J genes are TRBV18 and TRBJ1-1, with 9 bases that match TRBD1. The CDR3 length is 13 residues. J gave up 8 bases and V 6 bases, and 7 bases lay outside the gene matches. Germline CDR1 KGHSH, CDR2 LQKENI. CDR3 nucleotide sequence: TGTGCCAGCTCTTCACAGGGGGCGAGGGAAGCTTTCTTT. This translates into CASSSQGAREAFF.

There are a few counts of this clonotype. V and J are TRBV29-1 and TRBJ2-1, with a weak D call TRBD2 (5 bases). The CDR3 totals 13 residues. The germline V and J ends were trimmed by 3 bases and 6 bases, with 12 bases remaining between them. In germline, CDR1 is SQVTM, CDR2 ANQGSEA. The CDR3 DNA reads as TGCAGCGTTGACTCGAGCGGCAGCAATGAGCAGTTCTTC. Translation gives CSVDSSGSNEQFF.

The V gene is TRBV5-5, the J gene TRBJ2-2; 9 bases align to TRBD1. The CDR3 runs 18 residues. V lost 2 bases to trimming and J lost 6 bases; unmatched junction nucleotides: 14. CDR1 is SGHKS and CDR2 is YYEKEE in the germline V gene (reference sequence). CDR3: CASSFFGLLTGGPGELFF. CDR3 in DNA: TGTGCCAGCAGCTTCTTTGGGCTGCTTACAGGGGGCCCCGGGGAGCTGTTTTTT.

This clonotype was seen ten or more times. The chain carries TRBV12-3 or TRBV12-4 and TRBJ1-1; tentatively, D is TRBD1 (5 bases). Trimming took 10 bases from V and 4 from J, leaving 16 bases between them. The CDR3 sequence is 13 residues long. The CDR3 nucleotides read TGTGCCACCGCGAGAGGGGCGAGCACTGAAGCTTTCTTT. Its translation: CATARGASTEAFF.

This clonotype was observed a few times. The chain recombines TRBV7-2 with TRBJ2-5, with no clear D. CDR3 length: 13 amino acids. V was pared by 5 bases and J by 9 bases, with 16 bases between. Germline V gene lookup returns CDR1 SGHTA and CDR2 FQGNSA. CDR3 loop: CASSPRPKASQYF. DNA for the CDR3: TGTGCCAGCAGCCCCCGTCCCAAGGCGTCCCAGTACTTC.

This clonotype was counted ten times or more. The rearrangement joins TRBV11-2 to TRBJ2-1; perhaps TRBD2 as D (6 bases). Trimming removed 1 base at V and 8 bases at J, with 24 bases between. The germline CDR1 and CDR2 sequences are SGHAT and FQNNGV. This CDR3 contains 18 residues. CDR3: CASSLVRGAGKELDEQFF. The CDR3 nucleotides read TGTGCCAGCAGCTTAGTCCGAGGGGCGGGGAAAGAATTAGATGAGCAGTTCTTC.

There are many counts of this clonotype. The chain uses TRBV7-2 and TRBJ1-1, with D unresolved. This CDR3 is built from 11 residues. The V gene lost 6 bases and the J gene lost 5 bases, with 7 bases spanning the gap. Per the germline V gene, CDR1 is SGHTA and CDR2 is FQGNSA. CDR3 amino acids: CASRIVTEAFF. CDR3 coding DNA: TGTGCCAGCAGGATCGTGACTGAAGCTTTCTTT.

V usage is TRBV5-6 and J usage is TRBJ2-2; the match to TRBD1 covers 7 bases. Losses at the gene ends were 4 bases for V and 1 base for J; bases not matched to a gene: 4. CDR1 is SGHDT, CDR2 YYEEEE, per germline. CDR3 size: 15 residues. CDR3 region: CASSRDRLNTGELFF. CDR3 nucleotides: TGTGCCAGCAGCCGGGACAGATTGAACACCGGGGAGCTGTTTTTT.